This TCR beta chain was recorded in a study of T cells after yellow fever vaccination. To note about this clonotype: What it recognizes is unknown.

This CDR3 region has 13 residues. Trimming took 0 bases from V and 5 from J, leaving 7 bases between them. CDR1 is LGHNA, CDR2 YSLEER, per germline. It was through 5'RACE template switching that TCR cDNA was made, with a universal primer site and UMIs added. TCRdb fed the 5' RACE reads into MiXCR, producing one record per CDR3 protein. The sample shows 550,000 or so distinct CDR3 sequences, around 21% of them seen only once. Study observations and caveats: Most clones from primary vaccination were detected again post-booster (roughly 96% CD4, 88% CD8). Researchers cautioned that FACS-sorted repertoires could harbor abundant clonotypes contaminating from the bulk population. Overlap between CD4 and CD8 compartments was detected for a small share of clonotypes.

The chain carries TRBV4-3 and TRBJ2-5; the D gene could be TRBD1 or TRBD2 (5 bases each). The material sequenced was PBMCs, taken 15 days after the yellow fever booster vaccination. This sequence originates from a young man who received the YFV17D yellow fever vaccine. The CDR3 DNA follows: TGCGCCAGCAGCCAAGATTGGGGGGAGACCCAGTACTTC. Its translation: CASSQDWGETQYF.